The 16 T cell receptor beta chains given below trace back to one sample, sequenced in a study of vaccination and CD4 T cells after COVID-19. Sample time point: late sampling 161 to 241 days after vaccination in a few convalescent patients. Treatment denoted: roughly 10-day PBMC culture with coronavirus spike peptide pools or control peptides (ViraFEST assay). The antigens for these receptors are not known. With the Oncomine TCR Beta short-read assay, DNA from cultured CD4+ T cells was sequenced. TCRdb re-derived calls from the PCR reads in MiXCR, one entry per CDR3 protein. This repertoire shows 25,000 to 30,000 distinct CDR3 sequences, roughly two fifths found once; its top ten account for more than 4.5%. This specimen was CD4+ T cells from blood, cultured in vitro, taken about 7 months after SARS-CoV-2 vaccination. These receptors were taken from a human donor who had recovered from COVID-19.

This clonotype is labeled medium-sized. CDR3 nucleotides: TGTGCCACCAGCAGAGCGACGGACAGGGGAAACGAGCAGTACTTC. Translating gives CATSRATDRGNEQYF. The V and J genes are TRBV15 and TRBJ2-7, with 9 bases lining up with TRBD1. Germline values: CDR1 LNHNV, CDR2 YYDKDF (reference sequence). This CDR3 has 15 amino acids. V shed 1 base and J 5 bases; nucleotides not matched to a gene: 6.

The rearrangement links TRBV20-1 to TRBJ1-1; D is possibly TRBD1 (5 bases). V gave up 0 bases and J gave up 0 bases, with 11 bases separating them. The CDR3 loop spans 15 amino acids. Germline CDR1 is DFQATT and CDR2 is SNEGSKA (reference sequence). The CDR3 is CSARDADTLNTEAFF. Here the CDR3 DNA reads TGCAGTGCTAGAGATGCGGACACCCTGAACACTGAAGCTTTCTTT.

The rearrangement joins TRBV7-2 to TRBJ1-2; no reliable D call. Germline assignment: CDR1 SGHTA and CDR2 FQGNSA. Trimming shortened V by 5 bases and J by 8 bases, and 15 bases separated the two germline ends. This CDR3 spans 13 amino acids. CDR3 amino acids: CASSQRTDRGYTF. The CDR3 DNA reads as TGTGCCAGCAGCCAGAGGACTGACCGAGGCTACACCTTC.

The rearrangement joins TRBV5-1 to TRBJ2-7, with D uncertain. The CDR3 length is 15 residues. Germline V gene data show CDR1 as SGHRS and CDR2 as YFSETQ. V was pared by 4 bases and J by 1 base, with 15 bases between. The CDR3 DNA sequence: TGCGCCAGCAGCCCAACCCTGACGAATTCCTACGAGCAGTACTTC. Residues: CASSPTLTNSYEQYF.

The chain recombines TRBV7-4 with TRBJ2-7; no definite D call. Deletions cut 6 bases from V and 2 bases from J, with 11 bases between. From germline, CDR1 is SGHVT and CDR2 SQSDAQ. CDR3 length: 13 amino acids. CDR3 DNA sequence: TGTGCCAGCAGGCCAACAGCAACCTACGAGCAGTACTTC. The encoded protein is CASRPTATYEQYF.

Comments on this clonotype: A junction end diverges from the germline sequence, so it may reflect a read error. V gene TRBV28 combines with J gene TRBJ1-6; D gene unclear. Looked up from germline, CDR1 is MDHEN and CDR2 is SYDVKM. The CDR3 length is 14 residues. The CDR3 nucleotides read TGTGCCAGCAGTTTACGTACCGTCCATTCACCCTTCCACTTT. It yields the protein CASSLRTVHSPFHF.

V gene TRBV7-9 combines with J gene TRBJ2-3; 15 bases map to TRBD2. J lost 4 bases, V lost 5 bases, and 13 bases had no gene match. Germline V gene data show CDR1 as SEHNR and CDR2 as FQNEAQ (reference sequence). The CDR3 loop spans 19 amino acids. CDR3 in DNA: TGTGCCAGCAGCGCCCGCGCCGGGACTAGCGGGAGGAGCGCAGATACGCAGTATTTT. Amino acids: CASSARAGTSGRSADTQYF.

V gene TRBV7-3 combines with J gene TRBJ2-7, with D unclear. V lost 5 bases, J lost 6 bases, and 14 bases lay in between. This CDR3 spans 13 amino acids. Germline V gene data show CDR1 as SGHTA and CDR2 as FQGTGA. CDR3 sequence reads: CASSTTAAGEQYF. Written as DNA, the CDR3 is TGTGCCAGCAGCACGACCGCTGCTGGCGAGCAGTACTTC.

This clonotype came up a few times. CDR3 region: CATSDWQGASYNEQFF. CDR3 bases: TGTGCCACCAGTGATTGGCAGGGGGCGTCCTACAATGAGCAGTTCTTC. The chain has TRBV24-1 and TRBJ2-1; 8 bases line up with TRBD1. Germline V gives CDR1 KGHDR, CDR2 SFDVKD. Trimming took 2 bases from V and 1 from J; bases not matched to a gene: 3. The CDR3 contains 16 residues.

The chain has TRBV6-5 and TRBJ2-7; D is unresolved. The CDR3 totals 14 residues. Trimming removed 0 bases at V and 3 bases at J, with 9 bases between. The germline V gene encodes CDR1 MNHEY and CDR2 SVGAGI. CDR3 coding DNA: TGTGCCAGCAGTTACTCTTATGGGATCTACGAGCAGTACTTC. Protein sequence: CASSYSYGIYEQYF.

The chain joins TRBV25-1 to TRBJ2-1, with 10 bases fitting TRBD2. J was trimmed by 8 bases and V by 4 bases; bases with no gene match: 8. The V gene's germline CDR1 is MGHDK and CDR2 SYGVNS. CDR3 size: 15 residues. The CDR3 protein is CASSASGRAKYEQFF. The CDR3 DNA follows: TGTGCCAGCAGTGCCAGCGGGAGGGCCAAGTATGAGCAGTTCTTC.

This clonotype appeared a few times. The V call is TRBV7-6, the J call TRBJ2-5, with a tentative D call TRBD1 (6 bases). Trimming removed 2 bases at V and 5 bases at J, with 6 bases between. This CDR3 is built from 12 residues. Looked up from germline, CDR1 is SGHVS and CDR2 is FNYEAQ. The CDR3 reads CASSLQGETQYF. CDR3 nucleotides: TGTGCCAGCAGCTTACAGGGGGAGACCCAGTACTTC. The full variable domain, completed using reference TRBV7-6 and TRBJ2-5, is GAGVSQSPRYKVTKRGQDVALRCDPISGHVSLYWYRQALGQGPEFLTYFNYEAQQDKSGLPNDRFSAERPEGSISTLTIQRTEQRDSAMYRCASSLQGETQYFGPGTRLLVL.

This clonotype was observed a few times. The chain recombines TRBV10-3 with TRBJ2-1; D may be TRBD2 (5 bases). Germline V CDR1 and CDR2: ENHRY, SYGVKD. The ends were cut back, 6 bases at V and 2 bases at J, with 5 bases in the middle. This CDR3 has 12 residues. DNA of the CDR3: TGTGCCATCAGGGGAGCCTACAATGAGCAGTTCTTC. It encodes CAIRGAYNEQFF.

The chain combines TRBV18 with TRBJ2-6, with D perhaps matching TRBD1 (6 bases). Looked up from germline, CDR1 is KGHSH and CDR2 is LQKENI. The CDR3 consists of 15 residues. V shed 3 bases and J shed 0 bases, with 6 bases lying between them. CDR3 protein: CASSPDSSGANVLTF. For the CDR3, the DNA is TGTGCCAGCTCACCGGACAGCTCTGGGGCCAACGTCCTGACTTTC. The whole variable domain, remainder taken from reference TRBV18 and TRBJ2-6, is NAGVMQNPRHLVRRRGQEARLRCSPMKGHSHVYWYRQLPEEGLKFMVYLQKENIIDESGMPKERFSAEFPKEGPSILRIQQVVRGDSAAYFCASSPDSSGANVLTFGAGSRLTVL.

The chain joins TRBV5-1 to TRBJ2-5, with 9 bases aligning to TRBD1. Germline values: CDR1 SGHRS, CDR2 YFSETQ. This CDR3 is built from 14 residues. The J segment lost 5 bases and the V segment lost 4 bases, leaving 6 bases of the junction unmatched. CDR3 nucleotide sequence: TGCGCCAGCAGCCTGACAGGGGGAGGGGAGACCCAGTACTTC. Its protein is CASSLTGGGETQYF.

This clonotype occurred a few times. The CDR3 protein is CASSLQGGNQPQHF. The CDR3 nucleotides read TGTGCCAGCAGTTTACAGGGGGGCAATCAGCCCCAGCATTTT. The rearrangement joins TRBV27 to TRBJ1-5, with TRBD1 matching over 7 bases. The CDR3 sequence is 14 residues long. The germline V gene has CDR1 MNHEY and CDR2 SMNVEV (reference sequence). The junction had 0 bases not matched to a gene; V was cut back by 2 bases and J by 2 bases.